The 31 T cell receptor beta chains below all came from one sample that was sequenced in a study of blood T cell repertoires in COVID-19. The protocol was immunoSEQ multiplex PCR, while the TCRdb copy is restricted to in-frame clones and leaves out a portion. Of 200,000 to 250,000 clones in the sample, 84% were seen once. Sequencing used PBMCs or T cells enriched from blood (not recorded which). These receptors were obtained from a man aged 55-75 years who had recovered from COVID-19.

This chain uses TRBV2 with TRBJ1-2, with 12 bases fitting TRBD1. The CDR3 has 14 amino acids. The germline V gene has CDR1 SNHLY and CDR2 FYNNEI. J gave up 4 bases and V 10 bases, and 7 bases lay outside the gene matches. DNA for the CDR3: TGTGCCACATCCGGGACAGGGGGCCTCTATGGCTACACCTTC. It translates to CATSGTGGLYGYTF.

This clone was seen more than once but under ten times. The rearrangement links TRBV5-1 to TRBJ1-2; 7 bases fit TRBD1. Trimming took 4 bases from V and 2 from J; bases not matched to a gene: 5. CDR3 length: 14 residues. Germline V lookup: CDR1 SGHRS, CDR2 YFSETQ. The CDR3 DNA reads as TGCGCCAGCAGCACCCAGACAGGGAACTATGGCTACACCTTC. This translates into CASSTQTGNYGYTF. The full variable domain, with the rest looked up from reference TRBV5-1 and TRBJ1-2, is KAGVTQTPRYLIKTRGQQVTLSCSPISGHRSVSWYQQTPGQGLQFLFEYFSETQRNKGNFPGRFSGRQFSNSRSEMNVSTLELGDSALYLCASSTQTGNYGYTFGSGTRLTVV.

V is TRBV7-2 and J is TRBJ2-7; D is undetermined. Germline CDR1 SGHTA, CDR2 FQGNSA. This CDR3 has 15 amino acids. V lost 2 bases and J lost 0, with 11 bases in between. CDR3 sequence reads: CASSLSTIYSYEQYF. CDR3 bases: TGTGCCAGCAGCTTATCGACAATCTACTCCTACGAGCAGTACTTC.

This clone showed up just once. J is TRBJ1-5 and V is TRBV2, with D maybe TRBD1 (5 bases). The germline CDR1 and CDR2 sequences are SNHLY and FYNNEI. Deletions cut 3 bases from V and 6 bases from J, with 12 bases between. The CDR3 totals 14 residues. DNA of the CDR3: TGTGCCAGCAGTGACCCCAGGGCGGCTCAGCCCCAGCATTTT. Translated, it gives CASSDPRAAQPQHF.

The chain links TRBV19 to TRBJ1-2; D is possibly TRBD1 (6 bases). V was pared by 5 bases and J by 5 bases, with 21 bases between. The CDR3 totals 16 residues. The V gene's germline CDR1 is LNHDA and CDR2 SQIVND (reference sequence). The CDR3 sequence is CASSPSRQRGGYGYTF. The CDR3 DNA reads TGTGCCAGTAGTCCCTCCCGACAAAGGGGGGGGTATGGCTACACCTTC.

This chain uses TRBV6-6 with TRBJ1-3, with 7 bases aligning to TRBD1. Trimming at V came to 6 bases and at J to 3 bases, leaving 8 bases not matched to a gene. Germline values: CDR1 MNHNY, CDR2 SVGAGI (reference sequence). The CDR3 totals 15 residues. CDR3 DNA: TGTGCCAGCAGAGAACAGGGGAGCCGTGGAAACACCATATATTTT. This sequence encodes CASREQGSRGNTIYF.

The DNA for the CDR3 is TGTGCCACCAGCAGAGCCTACAGGGCTGGAAACACCATATATTTT. Translating it yields CATSRAYRAGNTIYF. This chain connects TRBV15 to TRBJ1-3, with a possible D match to TRBD1 (6 bases). CDR1 and CDR2 from the germline V gene are LNHNV and YYDKDF (reference sequence). V lost 1 base and J lost 2, with 9 bases in between. The CDR3 length is 15 residues.

The gene calls are TRBV10-3 and TRBJ2-7; TRBD2 matches 7 bases. Germline V gene sequence: CDR1 ENHRY, CDR2 SYGVKD. The J segment lost 3 bases and the V segment lost 8 bases, leaving 13 bases of the junction unmatched. CDR3 length: 15 residues. DNA of the CDR3: TGTGCCATCCGGACGGGGGGTGCTGACCTCTACGAGCAGTACTTC. This encodes CAIRTGGADLYEQYF.

The chain couples TRBV6-6 to TRBJ2-7, with D possibly being TRBD2 (5 bases). In germline, CDR1 is MNHNY, CDR2 SVGAGI (reference sequence). CDR3 length: 16 amino acids. V was clipped by 5 bases and J by 3 bases, with 20 bases between them. CDR3 amino acids: CASSTPPFGNLYEQYF. The DNA for the CDR3 is TGTGCCAGCAGTACCCCCCCGTTCGGGAACCTCTACGAGCAGTACTTC.

DNA of the CDR3: TGTGCCAGCAGGGGAGATGCAACTAATGAAAAACTGTTTTTT. This gives the protein CASRGDATNEKLFF. This chain uses TRBV2 with TRBJ1-4; no definite D call. CDR3 length: 14 residues. Trimming shortened V by 6 bases and J by 0 bases, and 8 bases separated the two germline ends. Per germline, CDR1 SNHLY and CDR2 FYNNEI. The full variable domain, its missing parts supplied by reference TRBV2 and TRBJ1-4, is EPEVTQTPSHQVTQMGQEVILRCVPISNHLYFYWYRQILGQKVEFLVSFYNNEISEKSEIFDDQFSVERPDGSNFTLKIRSTKLEDSAMYFCASRGDATNEKLFFGSGTQLSVL.

The V gene is TRBV4-3, the J gene TRBJ1-3; no definite D call. V was clipped by 0 bases and J by 0 bases, with 6 bases between them. Per germline, CDR1 LGHNA and CDR2 YSLEER. The CDR3 spans 15 residues. The CDR3 region is CASSQEAGSGNTIYF. The DNA of the CDR3 is TGCGCCAGCAGCCAAGAGGCGGGCTCTGGAAACACCATATATTTT.

This clone was observed a few times. The J gene is TRBJ1-2, the V gene TRBV4-3; D ambiguous. The CDR3 has 14 residues. The germline V gene has CDR1 LGHNA and CDR2 YSLEER. The germline V and J ends were trimmed by 3 bases and 5 bases, with 13 bases remaining between them. The CDR3: CASSQDYSPYGYTF. In DNA form, the CDR3 reads TGCGCCAGCAGCCAGGACTACAGCCCATATGGCTACACCTTC.

The chain joins TRBV5-4 to TRBJ1-1; 9 nucleotides line up with TRBD1. CDR1 is SGHNT and CDR2 is YYREEE in the germline V gene (reference sequence). J was trimmed by 6 bases and V by 2 bases; bases with no gene match: 2. The CDR3 is 13 amino acids. The CDR3 reads CASSLTGGPEAFF. In nucleotides, the CDR3 is TGTGCCAGCAGCTTAACAGGGGGCCCTGAAGCTTTCTTT.

This rearrangement joins TRBV7-8 to TRBJ2-7; TRBD2 agrees at 7 bases. The V gene's germline CDR1 is SGHVS and CDR2 FQNEAQ. The V gene end was trimmed by 1 base and the J gene end by 6 bases; junction bases not matched to a gene: 0. CDR3 length: 12 residues. Here the CDR3 reads CASSLGGGEQYF. In DNA form, the CDR3 reads TGTGCCAGCAGCTTAGGGGGGGGCGAGCAGTACTTC.

The chain recombines TRBV4-3 with TRBJ2-1, with TRBD1 matching over 8 bases. This CDR3 comprises 16 residues. V dropped 0 bases and J dropped 7; count of bases not matched to a gene: 8. Germline V gives CDR1 LGHNA, CDR2 YSLEER. For the CDR3, the DNA is TGCGCCAGCAGCCAAGATAGGAGGACAGGGACGAATGAGCAGTTCTTC. Protein: CASSQDRRTGTNEQFF.

This chain connects TRBV18 to TRBJ2-2; D is possibly TRBD1 (5 bases). This CDR3 is 16 amino acids long. Per the germline V gene, CDR1 is KGHSH and CDR2 is LQKENI. Between the trimmed V and J ends, which lost 6 bases and 1 base, there was a span of 15 bases. The CDR3 DNA reads as TGTGCCAGCTCGCCTACGGCAGACAGGAACACCGGGGAGCTGTTTTTT. It specifies CASSPTADRNTGELFF. Full variable domain (missing parts from reference TRBV18 and TRBJ2-2): NAGVMQNPRHLVRRRGQEARLRCSPMKGHSHVYWYRQLPEEGLKFMVYLQKENIIDESGMPKERFSAEFPKEGPSILRIQQVVRGDSAAYFCASSPTADRNTGELFFGEGSRLTVL.

This sequence joins TRBV30 and TRBJ1-1, with a tentative D call TRBD1 (5 bases). The CDR3 totals 13 residues. With 0 bases removed from V and 3 bases from J, the gap between germline ends came to 8 bases. The V gene's germline CDR1 is GTSNPN and CDR2 SVGIG (reference sequence). The DNA of the CDR3 is TGTGCCTGGAGTGTATCCAGGGACACTGAAGCTTTCTTT. It encodes CAWSVSRDTEAFF.

The sample holds one count of this clone. The chain couples TRBV10-3 to TRBJ2-3; 7 bases match TRBD1. The CDR3 runs to 14 residues. V was clipped by 5 bases and J by 0 bases; unmatched bases: 2. Germline lookup yields CDR1 ENHRY and CDR2 SYGVKD. CDR3 in amino acids: CAISSGQSTDTQYF. The DNA for the CDR3 is TGTGCCATCAGTTCGGGACAGAGCACAGATACGCAGTATTTT.

Points on this clone: Other DNA sequences in this specimen translate into the identical CDR3. The chain uses TRBV7-2 and TRBJ1-2; maybe TRBD1 (5 bases). V lost 1 base and J lost 2, with 8 bases in between. The CDR3 totals 14 residues. Germline V gives CDR1 SGHTA, CDR2 FQGNSA. This CDR3 reads CASSLDGGNYGYTF. In nucleotides, the CDR3 is TGTGCCAGCAGCTTAGATGGGGGGAACTATGGCTACACCTTC.

This clone was found a few times. The CDR3, as DNA: TGCGCCAGCAGCTTGGAGGGACAGGAGAACTATGGCTACACCTTC. The encoded protein is CASSLEGQENYGYTF. The gene calls are TRBV5-1 and TRBJ1-2, with 8 bases aligning to TRBD1. Germline lookup yields CDR1 SGHRS and CDR2 YFSETQ. Losses at the gene ends were 0 bases for V and 2 bases for J; bases not matched to a gene: 3. CDR3 length equals 15 residues.

This clone was picked up a small number of times. This sequence joins TRBV29-1 and TRBJ2-7, with 11 bases lining up with TRBD1. Germline values: CDR1 SQVTM, CDR2 ANQGSEA. The length of the CDR3 is 13 residues. Trimming cost V 6 bases and J 5 bases; bases outside gene matches: 6. CDR3 loop: CSVERDRGDEQYF. The CDR3 bases are TGCAGCGTAGAGAGGGACAGGGGGGACGAGCAGTACTTC.

The chain has TRBV5-1 and TRBJ1-2; a possible D gene is TRBD1 (6 bases). The CDR3 has 16 amino acids. Trimming stripped 2 bases from V and 0 bases from J, with 14 bases between. Per germline, CDR1 SGHRS and CDR2 YFSETQ. The CDR3 DNA is TGCGCCAGCAGCTTCGGGGGGGCCAACGCTAACTATGGCTACACCTTC. It is translated as CASSFGGANANYGYTF.

The rearrangement uses TRBV25-1 and TRBJ2-2; weak D call: TRBD2 (6 bases). The CDR3 is 14 residues long. The V and J ends lost 3 bases and 6 bases respectively, with 11 bases between them. CDR1 and CDR2 from the germline V gene are MGHDK and SYGVNS. The CDR3 is CASSEQTSSGELFF. The DNA for the CDR3 is TGTGCCAGCAGTGAGCAGACTAGTTCCGGGGAGCTGTTTTTT.

This clone occurred once. The V call is TRBV21-1, the J call TRBJ2-5; TRBD1 is taken as the D call from the table, unchecked against the DNA. TRBV21-1 is a documented pseudogene. The CDR3 totals 16 residues. CDR3 DNA sequence: TGTGCCAGCACTCTAGGGACAGGGAGGGGACAAGAGACCCAGTACTTC. Encoded protein: CASTLGTGRGQETQYF.

Details on this clone: Other nucleotide sequences in the sample specify the same CDR3. The genes are TRBV6-5 and TRBJ1-2; D gene unclear. Trimming took off 0 bases at V and 0 bases at J, with 5 bases between the two ends. Germline V gives CDR1 MNHEY, CDR2 SVGAGI. There are 14 residues in the CDR3. The CDR3 is CASSYSRTNYGYTF. The DNA for the CDR3 is TGTGCCAGCAGTTACTCCCGTACTAACTATGGCTACACCTTC.

The gene calls are TRBV11-3 and TRBJ1-2; a weak D match, TRBD1 (6 bases). CDR1 and CDR2 from the germline V gene are SGHNT and YENEEA. This CDR3 comprises 14 residues. Deletions cut 5 bases from V and 0 bases from J, with 10 bases between. CDR3 in amino acids: CASSPGQANYGYTF. CDR3 nucleotide sequence: TGTGCCAGCAGCCCGGGACAAGCTAACTATGGCTACACCTTC.

This clone was recorded a few times. The CDR3 coding sequence is TGTGCCAGCAGCTCCCAGGGCACCGGGGAGCTGTTTTTT. This gives the protein CASSSQGTGELFF. V usage is TRBV3-1 (or the pseudogene TRBV3-2) and J usage is TRBJ2-2; D may be TRBD1 (5 bases). There are 13 residues in the CDR3. CDR1 is LGHDT and CDR2 is YNNKEL in the germline V gene (reference sequence). V lost 5 bases and J 4 bases, leaving 8 bases between the germline ends.

Written as DNA, the CDR3 is TGTGCCAGCAGCTTAGGCGGGGGGGCGGGCAATGAGCAGTTCTTC. This encodes CASSLGGGAGNEQFF. The rearrangement links TRBV7-8 to TRBJ2-1, with 9 bases lining up with TRBD2. Germline V gene sequence: CDR1 SGHVS, CDR2 FQNEAQ. The CDR3 length is 15 residues. V lost 1 base to trimming and J lost 6 bases; unmatched junction nucleotides: 4.

The J gene is TRBJ2-1, the V gene TRBV15, with TRBD2 identical over 10 bases. CDR1 and CDR2 (germline): LNHNV, YYDKDF (reference sequence). This CDR3 spans 16 amino acids. V was pared by 0 bases and J by 4 bases, with 3 bases of the junction left unmatched. This CDR3 reads CATSRDLAGGYNEQFF. The CDR3 DNA sequence: TGTGCCACCAGCAGAGATTTAGCGGGGGGTTACAATGAGCAGTTCTTC.

The gene calls are TRBV14 and TRBJ2-1, with D maybe TRBD1 (6 bases). V was clipped by 4 bases and J by 7 bases, with 14 bases between them. Germline CDR1 reads SGHDN; CDR2 reads FVKESK. The CDR3 loop spans 14 amino acids. The chain's CDR3 is CASSLRTDGNEQFF. As DNA, the CDR3 is TGTGCCAGCAGCCTCAGGACAGATGGGAATGAGCAGTTCTTC.

The chain joins TRBV7-6 to TRBJ1-6; a possible D gene is TRBD1 (6 bases). Trimming left V 1 base short and J 5 bases short, with 9 bases between. This CDR3 is built from 15 residues. Germline CDR1 and CDR2: SGHVS and FNYEAQ. CDR3 region: CASSLDTGNNSPLHF. CDR3 in DNA: TGTGCCAGCAGCTTAGATACAGGGAATAATTCACCCCTCCACTTT.